This entry concerns a single TCR beta chain. Its antigen is as yet unknown. This sample was taken from a study of breast tumors, draining lymph nodes, adjacent tissues. The study, taken as a whole, reports: That most tumor T cells come from lymph nodes remained unproven. Compared with lymph nodes, tumors were less diverse; compared with nontumor tissue, more.

Samples came from axillary lymph nodes draining the breast cancer. MiXCR, applied by TCRdb to the multiplex PCR reads, yields one record per CDR3 protein. Among 200,000 or so distinct CDR3 sequences listed, roughly 29% were seen once. This sequence originates from a female donor with breast cancer. Some clones in this sample may be carry-over from other donors' samples. Sequenced: axillary lymph node tissue.

Here the CDR3 DNA reads TGTGCCAGCAGCTTAACTGGGGCAGGGGTCTACACCTTC. Amino acid sequence: CASSLTGAGVYTF. The chain uses TRBV7-3 and TRBJ1-2; a possible D gene is TRBD1 (6 bases). The CDR3 loop spans 13 amino acids. V lost 0 bases and J lost 10, with 12 bases in between. The germline gives CDR1 SGHTA, CDR2 FQGTGA.